The following is a TCR beta chain sequence with its context. This clone's antigen is unknown. Per-base quality was not reported, and no clone a single base away is much larger than it. The record originates from a study of Ad26.COV2.S vaccination and SARS-CoV-2 variants (dated by TCRdb to the early 2020s). For the study in its entirety: Vaccine-arm donors came from COV1001, a multicentre, randomized, double-blind, placebo-controlled phase I-IIa trial of Ad26.COV2.S in healthy adults. Ad26.COV2.S was given intramuscularly at 5x10^10 or 1x10^11 viral particles, as a single shot or as two shots 56 days apart. TCRbeta repertoire sequencing served as the tool for gauging how specific and how broad the SARS-CoV-2-reactive T cell receptors were following Ad26.COV2.S vaccination. A total of about 30 samples were included in the TCR-sequenced set, comprising roughly 19 Ad26.COV2.S vaccine recipients, 5 placebo recipients and 8 SARS-CoV-2 convalescent individuals. Trial participants were randomized into five groups of five: low-dose or high-dose Ad26.COV2.S given once or twice, or placebo on both occasions. Investigators did not know the trial group allocation while performing experiments and assessing outcomes. Findings and caveats that apply to the study as a whole: Spike-specific TCR breadth was higher in Ad26.COV2.S recipients than in placebo recipients (P = 0.0014). Non-spike TCR breadth was comparable between vaccine and placebo recipients, consistent with the vaccine containing only spike. The study was not powered to compare responses between vaccine doses or regimens. Substantial breadth of spike-specific CD8+ and CD4+ T cell responses was reported after vaccination. According to the authors, total T cell responses may have been underestimated by the TCR breadth and depth analyses.

The immunoSEQ Assay was the method used to sequence TCRbeta CDR3 regions. After extraction, genomic DNA underwent amplification by bias-controlled multiplex PCR, followed by high-throughput sequencing. The study's own analysis went as follows. Collapsing and filtering of sequences were performed to quantify the absolute abundance of each unique TCRbeta CDR3 region. T cell fraction was estimated by normalization of TCRbeta template counts to usable DNA, with usable DNA being measured through amplification of reference genes present in all nucleated cells. Repertoire TCRs were annotated as SARS-CoV-2-specific by exact matching of V gene, CDR3 amino acid sequence and J gene to a known reactive TCR set. The reference SARS-CoV-2 TCR set came from MIRA and was filtered for enrichment in COVID-19-positive ImmuneCODE repertoires, removing public or cross-reactive TCRs. Using the MIRA antigens, annotated TCRs were further analysed by specific ORF or by position within an ORF. Breadth was defined as annotated unique rearrangements over total unique productive rearrangements; depth was the summed frequency of those rearrangements. Group comparisons of TCR breadth used two-sided Wilcoxon rank-sum tests. TCRdb holds this immuneACCESS table with in-frame rearrangements only. Some clones are missing; in checked studies, unresolved V genes explain under half, and the rest has no known cause. That table gives V, J and clone size, and the DNA gave D and trimming. The sample table holds a few hundred thousand clones, of which roughly 90% were seen once. Of the sample, roughly an eighth is held by the ten largest clones.

In light of the paper, this sample's treatment or condition label describes: roughly 19 received Ad26.COV2.S at low or high dose, single or two shots; 5 received placebo; per-sample allocation not given. Repertoires of vaccine and placebo recipients were sequenced from samples collected on day 63 after the first injection. In Cohort 1b, about 27 adults aged 18-55 years were enrolled at a single site in Boston, USA, between 29 July and 7 August 2020. Ad26.COV2.S consisted of a replication-incompetent adenovirus type 26 vector by which a prefusion-stabilized SARS-CoV-2 spike protein from the original Wuhan strain was expressed. The CDR3 goes from the cysteine to the phenylalanine over 17 residues. Solely the CDR3 DNA is kept, with 51 bases framed from the first base. V is pared back by 5 bases and J by 8 bases, with 22 bases lying between the germline termini. CDR1 and CDR2 are drawn from the germline V gene (reference sequence): LNHDA, SQIVND.

This specimen consisted of peripheral blood, obtained in a trial of Ad26.COV2.S vaccine versus placebo. The sequence derives from a person aged 18-65 years who received the Ad26.COV2.S COVID-19 vaccine or a placebo. The chain was built from TRBV19 and TRBJ1-6; a weak D assignment points to TRBD1 (5 bases agree). The nucleotides are TGTGCCAGTAGTTTTGCGGCGCGCGGGGTAGGGGATTCACCCCTCCACTTT. Protein translation: CASSFAARGVGDSPLHF.